This T cell receptor (beta chain) was captured by sequencing in a study of cytomegalovirus exposure and HLA in healthy donors. Findings and limits, study-wide: In most subjects, TCR beta sequences reportedly gave accurate predictions of HLA-A and HLA-B alleles. Cytomegalovirus association was assigned to about 180 TCR beta chains. Beyond CMV serostatus, there was no information to go on about immune exposure.

Germline CDR1 MNHEY, CDR2 SMNVEV (reference sequence). Trimming took 6 bases from V and 1 from J, leaving 12 bases between them. The CDR3 extends over 14 amino acids. The PCR ran on 60 Vbeta and 13 Jbeta primers. The data were produced by immunoSEQ multiplex PCR, yet TCRdb's version contains in-frame clones alone and is incomplete. The data contain fewer than 350,000 clones, around nine tenths of them singletons. This clone was detected only once. Antigen: not known. Other DNA sequences from this sample encode an identical CDR3 as well. J is TRBJ1-1 and V is TRBV27, with TRBD1 as a possible D gene (5 bases). The material sequenced was PBMCs. The receptor was isolated from a woman between 18 and 29 years old in good health and CMV-seronegative. The CDR3 loop is CASSLWGGNTEAFF. CDR3 nucleotide sequence: TGTGCCAGCAGCCTTTGGGGGGGGAACACTGAAGCTTTCTTT.